This T cell receptor beta chain was profiled in a study of T cells in Graves' hyperthyroidism and ophthalmopathy. Looked up from germline, CDR1 is SNHLY and CDR2 is FYNNEI. The CDR3 runs 13 residues. Trimming shortened V by 6 bases and J by 4 bases, and 11 bases separated the two germline ends. The table lists this clonotype with many counts. TCR beta CDR3 region amplification was performed from RNA transcripts. HTBI primers drove first-round RT-PCR of the TCR CDR3. TCRdb reprocessed the multiplex PCR reads with MiXCR, giving one entry per CDR3 protein. The sample records about 380,000 distinct CDR3 sequences, approximately 15% being singletons.

This clonotype originated in a young man with Graves' hyperthyroidism that later progressed to Graves' ophthalmopathy. This chain connects TRBV2 to TRBJ2-3, with D unclear. The sequenced sample consisted of blood. CDR3 bases: TGTGCCAGCAGCCCCCTAGACTCAGATACGCAGTATTTT. As protein: CASSPLDSDTQYF.